This is a list of T cell receptor beta chains from one sample in a study of blood T cell repertoires in COVID-19. Sequencing was performed with immunoSEQ multiplex PCR; in TCRdb, only in-frame clones are kept and a portion is missing. The sample comprises about 48,000 clones, just over 85% of which are singletons, and around 3% rests with the top ten. Sequencing was performed on peripheral blood. The receptor source for this set is a woman aged 80 or over with acute or convalescent COVID-19. The CDR3 runs from the conserved cysteine through the conserved F or W. Each record gives: clone size, V gene, J gene, D gene, CDR3 protein, CDR3 DNA. The D gene is left open where the match is weak. Clone size is given for some rows only: seen once, a few or many times, or a class if the clone is expanded.

-	TRBV3-1/TRBV3-2	TRBJ1-2	-	CASSQGGRGRYTF	TGTGCCAGCAGCCAAGGGGGCCGCGGCCGCTACACCTTC
-	TRBV7-8	TRBJ1-2	-	CASSQTLPRDYGYTF	TGTGCCAGCAGCCAGACACTCCCCAGGGACTATGGCTACACCTTC
-	TRBV7-2	TRBJ1-2	-	CASSLAFSRGYTF	TGTGCCAGCAGCTTAGCCTTTAGCAGAGGCTACACCTTC
-	TRBV5-4	TRBJ1-3	TRBD1	CASSPGQGRNTIYF	TGTGCCAGCAGCCCGGGACAGGGAAGAAACACCATATATTTT
few	TRBV9	TRBJ2-1	TRBD1	CASSPGVRGIGEQFF	TGTGCCAGCAGCCCCGGCGTCAGGGGGATAGGTGAGCAGTTCTTC
-	TRBV6-5	TRBJ1-5	-	CASVDRYSNQPQHF	TGTGCCAGCGTCGACAGATATAGCAATCAGCCCCAGCATTTT
few	TRBV19	TRBJ1-1	TRBD1	CASSLLAGGTEAFF	TGTGCCAGTAGTCTCCTAGCAGGGGGGACTGAAGCTTTCTTT
-	TRBV18	TRBJ2-7	-	CASSPPTTGTYEQYF	TGTGCCAGCTCTCCTCCGACGACAGGTACCTACGAGCAGTACTTC
once	TRBV10-2	TRBJ1-4	-	CASSEWRGSKGEKLFF	TGCGCCAGCAGTGAGTGGAGGGGCTCCAAAGGGGAAAAACTGTTTTTT
-	TRBV5-1	TRBJ2-7	-	CASSPWESSYEQYF	TGCGCCAGCAGCCCTTGGGAGTCCTCCTACGAGCAGTACTTC
-	TRBV27	TRBJ1-2	TRBD1	CASSLGTANYGYTF	TGTGCCAGCAGTTTAGGGACAGCAAACTATGGCTACACCTTC
-	TRBV2	TRBJ2-2	TRBD2	CASRIGRDGELFF	TGTGCCAGCAGGATCGGGAGGGACGGGGAGCTGTTTTTT
-	TRBV18	TRBJ2-2	TRBD1	CASSLPGQGYTGELFF	TGTGCCAGCTCACTCCCGGGACAGGGATACACCGGGGAGCTGTTTTTT
-	TRBV7-2	TRBJ2-7	-	CASSKKGEGHEQYF	TGTGCCAGCAGCAAAAAAGGTGAGGGCCACGAGCAGTACTTC
once	TRBV29-1	TRBJ2-5	-	CSVREMGQETQYF	TGCAGCGTCAGGGAAATGGGGCAAGAGACCCAGTACTTC
-	TRBV6-5	TRBJ1-2	-	CASNDQQGHGYTF	TGTGCCAGCAACGATCAACAGGGCCATGGCTACACCTTC
-	TRBV29-1	TRBJ1-2	-	CSVVAGEWGYTF	TGCAGCGTTGTCGCAGGGGAGTGGGGCTACACCTTC
once	TRBV29-1	TRBJ1-5	TRBD1	CSVSDRGDNQPQHF	TGCAGCGTTTCCGACAGGGGTGACAATCAGCCCCAGCATTTT
-	TRBV25-1	TRBJ1-6	-	CASSEQTNSPLHF	TGTGCCAGCAGTGAACAAACAAATTCACCCCTCCACTTT
-	TRBV7-2	TRBJ2-5	TRBD2	CASSLVGTSGGETQYF	TGTGCCAGCAGCTTAGTCGGGACTAGCGGGGGAGAGACCCAGTACTTC
few	TRBV13	TRBJ1-2	-	CASSFDGQTNYGYTF	TGTGCCAGCAGCTTTGATGGACAAACTAACTATGGCTACACCTTC
once	TRBV6-5	TRBJ1-6	-	CASSSSAGWPSPLHF	TGTGCCAGCAGTTCTTCCGCAGGGTGGCCTTCACCCCTCCACTTT
-	TRBV19	TRBJ2-4	-	CASSIGGSSNIQYF	TGTGCCAGTAGTATAGGAGGATCAAGTAACATTCAGTACTTC
-	TRBV30	TRBJ1-2	TRBD1	CAWRRDRGNYGYTF	TGTGCCTGGAGGAGGGACAGGGGGAACTATGGCTACACCTTC
-	TRBV5-1	TRBJ1-3	-	CASSLGPGNTIYF	TGCGCCAGCAGCTTGGGTCCAGGAAACACCATATATTTT
-	TRBV27	TRBJ1-4	-	CASSYSTGGEKLFF	TGTGCCAGCAGTTACTCGACGGGGGGTGAAAAACTGTTTTTT
-	TRBV7-8	TRBJ1-3	-	CASSLGSWGAGNTIYF	TGTGCCAGCAGCTTAGGATCTTGGGGGGCTGGAAACACCATATATTTT
-	TRBV12-3/TRBV12-4	TRBJ2-1	-	CASSYGKGYEQFF	TGTGCCAGCAGTTACGGTAAGGGGTATGAGCAGTTCTTC
-	TRBV7-6	TRBJ1-4	-	CASSPSLGVGEKLFF	TGTGCCAGCAGCCCGTCTCTAGGGGTTGGTGAAAAACTGTTTTTT
once	TRBV30	TRBJ2-2	TRBD2	CAWRATSGGVGELFF	TGTGCCTGGAGAGCGACTAGCGGGGGGGTCGGGGAGCTGTTTTTT
-	TRBV9	TRBJ2-2	-	CASRGAGELFF	TGTGCCAGCAGAGGAGCCGGGGAGCTGTTTTTT
-	TRBV7-2	TRBJ1-1	-	CASSLRTANTEAFF	TGTGCCAGCAGCCTTCGGACTGCCAACACTGAAGCTTTCTTT
-	TRBV5-6	TRBJ1-6	-	CASSLGPGSVGSPLHF	TGTGCCAGCAGCTTGGGTCCAGGGTCAGTGGGTTCACCCCTCCACTTT
-	TRBV3-1/TRBV3-2	TRBJ1-2	-	CASSQDGQGIYGYTF	TGTGCCAGCAGCCAAGATGGGCAGGGCATTTATGGCTACACCTTC